The entry below gives a single TCR beta chain sequence along with its context. Its antigen is still unknown. Germline assignment: CDR1 LNHDA and CDR2 SQIVND (reference sequence). Trimming pared 7 bases from V and 2 bases from J, leaving 14 bases between. The length of the CDR3 is 14 residues. Regions amplified from RNA transcripts were the TCR beta CDR3 regions. HTBI primers drove first-round RT-PCR of the TCR CDR3. TCRdb itself ran the multiplex PCR reads through MiXCR, one entry per CDR3 protein. This repertoire shows 500,000 to 750,000 distinct CDR3 sequences, approximately 15% found once; its top ten account for 7% to 9%. These data belong to a study of T cells in Graves' hyperthyroidism and ophthalmopathy. General study results and limits: Blood also held most thyroid clonotypes expanded beyond 0.001.

The receptor was derived from a woman younger than 30 with Graves' ophthalmopathy. The material sequenced was blood. The rearrangement links TRBV19 to TRBJ2-5; possible D gene TRBD1, 5 bases. CDR3 residues: CASMVRGGQETQYF. The DNA of the CDR3 is TGTGCCAGTATGGTAAGGGGCGGACAAGAGACCCAGTACTTC.